The rows below give T cell receptor beta chains drawn from one sample of a study of blood T cell repertoires in COVID-19. Profiling relied on immunoSEQ multiplex PCR, and the TCRdb table lists in-frame clones only, not all of them. The table shows hundreds of thousands of clones, with 80% to 90% occurring only once. The sequenced material came from PBMCs or T cells enriched from blood (not recorded which). Source of these receptors: a woman under 30 who had recovered from COVID-19. Both conserved end residues are part of each CDR3. The D gene is left open where the match is weak. Clone size is shown for a subset of rows, as once, few, many or a class of expanded clone.

clone_size: few; j_call: TRBJ2-7; v_call: TRBV7-9; d_call: TRBD2; cdr3_aa: CASSSGGGEQYF; cdr3_nt: TGTGCCAGCAGCTCGGGGGGTGGCGAGCAGTACTTC
clone_size: .; j_call: TRBJ2-3; v_call: TRBV6-1; d_call: .; cdr3_aa: CASSEVYVVAGTDTQYF; cdr3_nt: TGTGCCAGCAGTGAAGTTTATGTCGTAGCCGGCACAGATACGCAGTATTTT
clone_size: .; j_call: TRBJ2-7; v_call: TRBV11-2; d_call: TRBD2; cdr3_aa: CASSLFSLAGSPYEQYF; cdr3_nt: TGTGCCAGCAGCTTATTTTCCCTAGCGGGGTCCCCCTACGAGCAGTACTTC
clone_size: .; j_call: TRBJ2-1; v_call: TRBV3-1/TRBV3-2; d_call: TRBD1; cdr3_aa: CASSRRDRGVVRQFF; cdr3_nt: TGTGCCAGCAGCCGCCGGGACAGGGGTGTGGTACGTCAGTTCTTC
clone_size: few; j_call: TRBJ1-6; v_call: TRBV12-3/TRBV12-4; d_call: .; cdr3_aa: CASRYRNSPLHF; cdr3_nt: TGTGCCAGCAGATACAGAAATTCACCCCTCCACTTT
clone_size: .; j_call: TRBJ2-7; v_call: TRBV13; d_call: TRBD2; cdr3_aa: CASSPRTSGITYEQYF; cdr3_nt: TGTGCCAGCAGCCCAAGGACTAGCGGGATTACCTACGAGCAGTACTTC
clone_size: few; j_call: TRBJ1-6; v_call: TRBV28; d_call: TRBD1; cdr3_aa: CASSLPGQDPSPLHF; cdr3_nt: TGTGCCAGCAGTTTACCGGGACAGGATCCTTCACCCCTCCACTTT
clone_size: .; j_call: TRBJ2-1; v_call: TRBV6-1; d_call: TRBD1; cdr3_aa: CASSDRGQGGVNEQFF; cdr3_nt: TGTGCCAGCAGTGACCGGGGACAGGGAGGGGTGAATGAGCAGTTCTTC
clone_size: .; j_call: TRBJ1-1; v_call: TRBV2; d_call: .; cdr3_aa: CASSGSRGIEAFF; cdr3_nt: TGTGCCAGCAGTGGCTCGAGGGGGATTGAAGCTTTCTTT
clone_size: .; j_call: TRBJ1-2; v_call: TRBV6-1; d_call: .; cdr3_aa: CASSEYLGRNYGYTF; cdr3_nt: TGTGCCAGCAGTGAATATTTGGGCAGGAACTATGGCTACACCTTC
clone_size: few; j_call: TRBJ1-2; v_call: TRBV28; d_call: .; cdr3_aa: CASSLRPGDSGYTF; cdr3_nt: TGTGCCAGCAGCCTTAGACCCGGAGACAGCGGCTACACCTTC
clone_size: .; j_call: TRBJ2-1; v_call: TRBV11-3; d_call: .; cdr3_aa: CASSSGQVSSYNEQFF; cdr3_nt: TGTGCCAGCAGCTCCGGTCAGGTGAGCTCCTACAATGAGCAGTTCTTC
clone_size: once; j_call: TRBJ1-1; v_call: TRBV20-1; d_call: .; cdr3_aa: CSASQGSMNTEAFF; cdr3_nt: TGCAGTGCTAGTCAGGGTTCGATGAACACTGAAGCTTTCTTT
clone_size: .; j_call: TRBJ1-4; v_call: TRBV18; d_call: .; cdr3_aa: CASSPISGNEKLFF; cdr3_nt: TGTGCCAGCTCACCAATTTCAGGGAATGAAAAACTGTTTTTT
clone_size: .; j_call: TRBJ2-7; v_call: TRBV9; d_call: .; cdr3_aa: CASSVAAGDYEQYF; cdr3_nt: TGTGCCAGCAGCGTAGCGGCAGGGGACTACGAGCAGTACTTC
clone_size: .; j_call: TRBJ2-7; v_call: TRBV9; d_call: TRBD1; cdr3_aa: CASSVEDRGVPYEQYF; cdr3_nt: TGTGCCAGCAGCGTGGAAGACAGGGGCGTACCATACGAGCAGTACTTC
clone_size: .; j_call: TRBJ2-3; v_call: TRBV3-1/TRBV3-2; d_call: TRBD2; cdr3_aa: CASSQGLAGNTDTQYF; cdr3_nt: TGTGCCAGCAGCCAGGGACTAGCGGGGAACACAGATACGCAGTATTTT
clone_size: .; j_call: TRBJ2-3; v_call: TRBV7-3; d_call: TRBD2; cdr3_aa: CASSLGLAGRYDTQYF; cdr3_nt: TGTGCCAGCAGCTTAGGTCTAGCGGGGAGGTATGATACGCAGTATTTT
clone_size: .; j_call: TRBJ1-6; v_call: TRBV6-5; d_call: .; cdr3_aa: CAGRRSLDNSPLHF; cdr3_nt: TGTGCCGGGAGGCGATCCCTTGATAATTCACCCCTCCACTTT
clone_size: .; j_call: TRBJ2-5; v_call: TRBV28; d_call: TRBD1; cdr3_aa: CASSLQQGEAQYF; cdr3_nt: TGTGCCAGCAGTCTACAACAGGGGGAGGCCCAGTACTTC
clone_size: .; j_call: TRBJ1-1; v_call: TRBV7-9; d_call: TRBD1; cdr3_aa: CASRPPGQGWGTEAFF; cdr3_nt: TGTGCCAGCAGACCACCGGGACAGGGTTGGGGCACTGAAGCTTTCTTT
clone_size: .; j_call: TRBJ1-1; v_call: TRBV19; d_call: .; cdr3_aa: CASRPGHRDTEAFF; cdr3_nt: TGTGCCAGTAGGCCCGGACACAGGGACACTGAAGCTTTCTTT
clone_size: .; j_call: TRBJ2-2; v_call: TRBV4-3; d_call: TRBD1; cdr3_aa: CASSRRVIGTGTPGELFF; cdr3_nt: TGCGCCAGCAGCCGCAGAGTGATCGGGACAGGGACTCCCGGGGAGCTGTTTTTT
clone_size: .; j_call: TRBJ1-2; v_call: TRBV28; d_call: .; cdr3_aa: CASSPLPRTAGYTF; cdr3_nt: TGTGCCAGCAGCCCCCTCCCCCGGACAGCTGGCTACACCTTC
clone_size: .; j_call: TRBJ2-3; v_call: TRBV3-1/TRBV3-2; d_call: TRBD2; cdr3_aa: CASSQDFRLAADTQYF; cdr3_nt: TGTGCCAGCAGCCAAGATTTTCGACTAGCGGCAGATACGCAGTATTTT
clone_size: .; j_call: TRBJ2-2; v_call: TRBV20-1; d_call: .; cdr3_aa: CSASVSGRGKAGELFF; cdr3_nt: TGCAGTGCTAGTGTCTCGGGCAGGGGCAAGGCCGGGGAGCTGTTTTTT
clone_size: few; j_call: TRBJ1-5; v_call: TRBV28; d_call: TRBD1; cdr3_aa: CASSTGQKPSQPQHF; cdr3_nt: TGTGCCAGCAGCACGGGACAGAAACCGAGTCAGCCCCAGCATTTT